A single sample is the source of the 14 T cell receptor beta chains below, sequenced in a study of cytomegalovirus exposure and HLA in healthy donors. A multiplex PCR was run with 60 Vbeta primers and 13 Jbeta primers. Sequencing used immunoSEQ multiplex PCR; TCRdb keeps in-frame clones, though not all of them. This sample has about 110,000 clones, with about 79% found just once. The sequenced material came from PBMCs. The receptor source for this set is a woman aged 18 to 35 in good health and CMV-seronegative.

This chain links TRBV5-6 with TRBJ1-4; the match to TRBD1 covers 10 bases. CDR1 is SGHDT, CDR2 YYEEEE, per germline. The CDR3 covers 15 residues. V was clipped by 4 bases and J by 8 bases; unmatched bases: 8. CDR3 residues: CASSAGQGVREKLFF. For the CDR3, the DNA is TGTGCCAGCAGCGCAGGACAGGGGGTGAGGGAAAAACTGTTTTTT. Combining the CDR3 with reference TRBV5-6 and TRBJ1-4 gives the whole variable domain DAGVTQSPTHLIKTRGQQVTLRCSPKSGHDTVSWYQQALGQGPQFIFQYYEEEERQRGNFPDRFSGHQFPNYSSELNVNALLLGDSALYLCASSAGQGVREKLFFGSGTQLSVL.

The rearrangement joins TRBV28 to TRBJ2-3, with 8 positions matching TRBD2. This CDR3 comprises 15 residues. The J segment lost 0 bases and the V segment lost 4 bases, leaving 3 bases of the junction unmatched. Germline assignment: CDR1 MDHEN and CDR2 SYDVKM. This CDR3 is CASSSGGPSTDTQYF. The CDR3 bases are TGTGCCAGCAGTTCGGGGGGGCCTAGCACAGATACGCAGTATTTT.

This chain connects TRBV19 to TRBJ1-5; a weak D match, TRBD1 (5 bases). The CDR3 sequence is 14 residues long. Germline CDR1 LNHDA, CDR2 SQIVND (reference sequence). V was trimmed by 3 bases and J by 3 bases, leaving 9 bases between them. The CDR3 region has the DNA TGTGCCAGTAGTATCAAAGGGGTCAATCAGCCCCAGCATTTT. Translated, it gives CASSIKGVNQPQHF.

The gene calls are TRBV2 and TRBJ2-4, with 8 bases fitting TRBD1. CDR3 length: 13 residues. Looked up from germline, CDR1 is SNHLY and CDR2 is FYNNEI. The CDR3 loop is CGTGPIAKNIQYF. CDR3 sequence (DNA): TGTGGGACAGGGCCCATAGCCAAAAACATTCAGTACTTC.

The chain uses TRBV6-4 and TRBJ1-2; D might be TRBD1 (5 bases). Trimming pared 0 bases from V and 4 bases from J, leaving 12 bases between. Germline-derived CDR1 and CDR2 are MRHNA and SNTAGT. This CDR3 spans 15 amino acids. CDR3 residues: CASSDSQVPFYGYTF. For the CDR3, the DNA is TGTGCCAGCAGTGACTCACAGGTCCCCTTCTATGGCTACACCTTC.

CDR3 sequence (DNA): TGTGCCTGGAGTCCCTGGACAGGGTCTGAATTCGATGGCTACACCTTC. It yields the protein CAWSPWTGSEFDGYTF. This chain joins TRBV30 and TRBJ1-2; 8 bases map to TRBD1. J lost 6 bases, V lost 2 bases, and 14 bases had no gene match. From germline, CDR1 is GTSNPN and CDR2 SVGIG (reference sequence). There are 16 residues in the CDR3.

The gene calls are TRBV6-1 and TRBJ2-1, with 11 bases matching TRBD1. J was trimmed by 8 bases and V by 3 bases; bases with no gene match: 6. This CDR3 spans 15 amino acids. Looked up from germline, CDR1 is MNHNS and CDR2 is SASEGT. In DNA form, the CDR3 reads TGTGCCAGCAGTGATAAAGGACAGGGGGCCTATGAGCAGTTCTTC. This encodes CASSDKGQGAYEQFF.

CDR3 sequence reads: CASSFRRGAGEQFF. The CDR3 DNA reads as TGTGCCAGCAGCTTTCGTCGGGGGGCTGGTGAGCAGTTCTTC. The chain recombines TRBV11-3 with TRBJ2-1; weak D call: TRBD2 (7 bases). The CDR3 extends over 14 amino acids. In germline, CDR1 is SGHNT, CDR2 YENEEA. The V and J ends lost 3 bases and 9 bases respectively, with 15 bases between them. The full variable domain, its missing parts supplied by reference TRBV11-3 and TRBJ2-1, is EAGVVQSPRYKIIEKKQPVAFWCNPISGHNTLYWYLQNLGQGPELLIRYENEEAVDDSQLPKDRFSAERLKGVDSTLKIQPAELGDSAVYLCASSFRRGAGEQFFGPGTRLTVL.

The genes are TRBV10-2 and TRBJ2-1, with D possibly being TRBD2 (5 bases). From germline, CDR1 is WSHSY and CDR2 SAAADI. V shed 7 bases and J shed 8 bases, with 24 bases lying between them. The length of the CDR3 is 16 residues. CDR3 bases: TGCGCCAGCAAGCCCGGGCCAACTAATCTCGGGGATGAGCAGTTCTTC. It encodes CASKPGPTNLGDEQFF.

The chain joins TRBV4-1 to TRBJ1-6, with D perhaps TRBD1 (5 bases). Germline CDR1 is MGHRA and CDR2 is YSYEKL. This CDR3 region has 15 residues. Trimming left V 1 base short and J 7 bases short, with 11 bases between. The CDR3 spells CASSQVQGNNSPLHF. The CDR3 DNA is TGCGCCAGCAGCCAAGTCCAGGGAAACAATTCACCCCTCCACTTT.

The gene calls are TRBV9 and TRBJ2-1; 9 nucleotides align to TRBD1. Trimming at V came to 3 bases and at J to 6 bases, leaving 4 bases not matched to a gene. CDR1 SGDLS and CDR2 YYNGEE come from the germline V gene. CDR3 length: 14 amino acids. The CDR3 reads CASSAGDRANEQFF. DNA of the CDR3: TGTGCCAGCAGCGCAGGGGACAGGGCCAATGAGCAGTTCTTC.

This clone has just a few counts. The rearrangement uses TRBV2 and TRBJ2-5; 8 bases fit TRBD1. Germline V gives CDR1 SNHLY, CDR2 FYNNEI. V shed 4 bases and J 2 bases; nucleotides not matched to a gene: 6. The length of the CDR3 is 15 residues. CDR3 protein: CASSARTGRQETQYF. The CDR3 coding sequence is TGTGCCAGCAGTGCCAGGACAGGGAGGCAAGAGACCCAGTACTTC.

V usage is TRBV6-1 and J usage is TRBJ1-1, with 9 positions matching TRBD1. This CDR3 is 16 amino acids long. The germline V gene encodes CDR1 MNHNS and CDR2 SASEGT. The J segment lost 2 bases and the V segment lost 4 bases, leaving 8 bases of the junction unmatched. CDR3 sequence: CASSVWTGQGNTEAFF. CDR3 nucleotide sequence: TGTGCCAGCAGTGTATGGACGGGACAGGGAAACACTGAAGCTTTCTTT.

This chain links TRBV30 with TRBJ1-3, with a tentative D call TRBD1 (6 bases). V lost 7 bases and J 0 bases, leaving 16 bases between the germline ends. The CDR3 has 15 amino acids. Germline V gene sequence: CDR1 GTSNPN, CDR2 SVGIG (reference sequence). The CDR3 sequence: CAFSTQGRSGNTIYF. As DNA, the CDR3 is TGTGCCTTCTCCACACAGGGTCGCTCTGGAAACACCATATATTTT. Filled out from reference TRBV30 and TRBJ1-3, the complete variable domain reads SQTIHQWPATLVQPVGSPLSLECTVEGTSNPNLYWYRQAAGRGLQLLFYSVGIGQISSEVPQNLSASRPQDRQFILSSKKLLLSDSGFYLCAFSTQGRSGNTIYFGEGSWLTVV.